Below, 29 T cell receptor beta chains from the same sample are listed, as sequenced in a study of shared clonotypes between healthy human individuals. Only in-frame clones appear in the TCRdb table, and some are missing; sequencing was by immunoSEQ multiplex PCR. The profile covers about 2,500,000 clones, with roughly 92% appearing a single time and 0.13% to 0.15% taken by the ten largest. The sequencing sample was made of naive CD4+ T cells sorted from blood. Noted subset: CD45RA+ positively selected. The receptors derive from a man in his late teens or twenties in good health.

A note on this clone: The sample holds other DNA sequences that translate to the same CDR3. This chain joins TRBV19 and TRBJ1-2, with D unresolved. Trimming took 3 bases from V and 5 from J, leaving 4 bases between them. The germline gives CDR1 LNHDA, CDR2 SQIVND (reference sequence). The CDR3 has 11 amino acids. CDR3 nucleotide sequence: TGTGCCAGTAGTATGGCGTATGGCTACACCTTC. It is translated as CASSMAYGYTF.

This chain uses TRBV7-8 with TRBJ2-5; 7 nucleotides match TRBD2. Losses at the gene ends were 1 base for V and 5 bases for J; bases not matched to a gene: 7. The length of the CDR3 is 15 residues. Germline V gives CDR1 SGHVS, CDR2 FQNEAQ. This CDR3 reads CASSLVGGFGETQYF. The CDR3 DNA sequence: TGTGCCAGCAGCTTAGTGGGGGGGTTCGGCGAGACCCAGTACTTC.

CDR3 in amino acids: CASSVGGAASSYNEQFF. CDR3 DNA sequence: TGTGCCAGCAGCGTAGGCGGGGCGGCGAGCTCCTACAATGAGCAGTTCTTC. This chain links TRBV9 with TRBJ2-1, with D possibly being TRBD2 (6 bases). The V end was cut by 0 bases, the J end by 0 bases, with 13 bases between. This CDR3 is 17 amino acids long. The germline V gene encodes CDR1 SGDLS and CDR2 YYNGEE.

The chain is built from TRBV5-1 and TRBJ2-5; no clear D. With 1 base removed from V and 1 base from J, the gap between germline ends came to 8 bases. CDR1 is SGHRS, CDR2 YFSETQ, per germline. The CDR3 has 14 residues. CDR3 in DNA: TGCGCCAGCAGCTTGTTTGGAGTCCAAGAGACCCAGTACTTC. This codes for CASSLFGVQETQYF.

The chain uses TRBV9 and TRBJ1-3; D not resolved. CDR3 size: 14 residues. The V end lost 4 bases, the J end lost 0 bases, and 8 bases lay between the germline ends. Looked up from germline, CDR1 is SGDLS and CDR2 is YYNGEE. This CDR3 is CASSTYGSGNTIYF. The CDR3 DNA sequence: TGTGCCAGCAGCACCTACGGCTCTGGAAACACCATATATTTT. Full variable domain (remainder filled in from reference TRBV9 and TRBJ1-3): DSGVTQTPKHLITATGQRVTLRCSPRSGDLSVYWYQQSLDQGLQFLIQYYNGEERAKGNILERFSAQQFPDLHSELNLSSLELGDSALYFCASSTYGSGNTIYFGEGSWLTVV.

The chain's CDR3 is CACVRQGLDGYTF. Written as DNA, the CDR3 is TGTGCCTGTGTGAGACAGGGGCTGGATGGCTACACCTTC. The chain links TRBV30 to TRBJ1-2, with TRBD1 identical over 8 bases. The CDR3 has 13 residues. The V and J ends lost 6 bases and 6 bases, in that order; junction bases with no gene match: 9. Germline values: CDR1 GTSNPN, CDR2 SVGIG (reference sequence). Combining the CDR3 with reference TRBV30 and TRBJ1-2 gives the whole variable domain SQTIHQWPATLVQPVGSPLSLECTVEGTSNPNLYWYRQAAGRGLQLLFYSVGIGQISSEVPQNLSASRPQDRQFILSSKKLLLSDSGFYLCACVRQGLDGYTFGSGTRLTVV.

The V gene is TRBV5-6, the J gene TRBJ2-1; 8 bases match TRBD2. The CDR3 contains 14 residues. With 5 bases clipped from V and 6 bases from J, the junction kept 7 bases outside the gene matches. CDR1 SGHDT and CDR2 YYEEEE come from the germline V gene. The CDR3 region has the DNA TGTGCCAGCAGTGAGGGACTAGGGTTCAATGAGCAGTTCTTC. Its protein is CASSEGLGFNEQFF. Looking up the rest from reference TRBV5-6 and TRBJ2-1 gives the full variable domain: DAGVTQSPTHLIKTRGQQVTLRCSPKSGHDTVSWYQQALGQGPQFIFQYYEEEERQRGNFPDRFSGHQFPNYSSELNVNALLLGDSALYLCASSEGLGFNEQFFGPGTRLTVL.

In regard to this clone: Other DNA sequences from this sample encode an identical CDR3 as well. DNA for the CDR3: TGTGCCAGCTCCCCTAGCGGGGGGACCTACGAGCAGTACTTC. Translated: CASSPSGGTYEQYF. This chain uses TRBV18 with TRBJ2-7; 11 nucleotides align to TRBD2. Germline loops: CDR1 KGHSH, CDR2 LQKENI. The CDR3 is 14 residues long. J lost 2 bases, V lost 6 bases, and 3 bases had no gene match.

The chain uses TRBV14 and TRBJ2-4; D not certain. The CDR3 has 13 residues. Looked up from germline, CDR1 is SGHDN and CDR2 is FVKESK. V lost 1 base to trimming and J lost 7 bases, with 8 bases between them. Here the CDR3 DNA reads TGTGCCAGCAGCCAAGGGGGATATAACATTCAGTACTTC. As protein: CASSQGGYNIQYF. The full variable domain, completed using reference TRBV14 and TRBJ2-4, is EAGVTQFPSHSVIEKGQTVTLRCDPISGHDNLYWYRRVMGKEIKFLLHFVKESKQDESGMPNNRFLAERTGGTYSTLKVQPAELEDSGVYFCASSQGGYNIQYFGAGTRLSVL.

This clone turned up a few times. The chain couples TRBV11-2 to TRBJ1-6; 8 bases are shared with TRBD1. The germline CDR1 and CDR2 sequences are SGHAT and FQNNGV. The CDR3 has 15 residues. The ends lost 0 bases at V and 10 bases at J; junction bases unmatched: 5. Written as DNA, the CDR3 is TGTGCCAGCAGCTTAGACGGACAGGGAGGGTCACCCCTCCACTTT. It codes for CASSLDGQGGSPLHF.

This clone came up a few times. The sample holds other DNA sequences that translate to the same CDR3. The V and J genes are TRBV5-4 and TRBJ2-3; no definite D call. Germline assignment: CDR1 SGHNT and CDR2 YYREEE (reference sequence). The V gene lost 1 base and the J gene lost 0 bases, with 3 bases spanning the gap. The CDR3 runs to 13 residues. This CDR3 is CASSLPSTDTQYF. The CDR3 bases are TGTGCCAGCAGCTTGCCTAGCACAGATACGCAGTATTTT.

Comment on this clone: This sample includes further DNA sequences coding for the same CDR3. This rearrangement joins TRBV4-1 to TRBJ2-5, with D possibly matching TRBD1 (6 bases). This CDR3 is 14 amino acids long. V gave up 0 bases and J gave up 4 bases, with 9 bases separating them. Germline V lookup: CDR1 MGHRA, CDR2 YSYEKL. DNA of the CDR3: TGCGCCAGCAGCCAAGATGGGGGCCGAGAGACCCAGTACTTC. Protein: CASSQDGGRETQYF.

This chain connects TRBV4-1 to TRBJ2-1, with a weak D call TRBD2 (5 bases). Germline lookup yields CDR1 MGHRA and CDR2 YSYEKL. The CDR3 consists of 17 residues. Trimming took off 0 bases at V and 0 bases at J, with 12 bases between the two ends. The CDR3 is CASSQEAQRNSYNEQFF. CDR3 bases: TGCGCCAGCAGCCAAGAAGCCCAGCGGAACTCCTACAATGAGCAGTTCTTC.

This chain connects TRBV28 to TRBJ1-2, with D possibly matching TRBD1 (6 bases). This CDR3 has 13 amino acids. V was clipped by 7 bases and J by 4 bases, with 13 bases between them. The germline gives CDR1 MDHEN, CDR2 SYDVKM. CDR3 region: CASTWGTPYGYTF. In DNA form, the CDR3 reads TGTGCCAGCACCTGGGGGACACCCTATGGCTACACCTTC.

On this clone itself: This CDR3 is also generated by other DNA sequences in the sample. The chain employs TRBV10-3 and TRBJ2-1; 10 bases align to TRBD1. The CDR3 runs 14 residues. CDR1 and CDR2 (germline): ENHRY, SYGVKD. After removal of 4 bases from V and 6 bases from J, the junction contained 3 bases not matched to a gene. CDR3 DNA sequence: TGTGCCATCAGTGGACAGGGGGCGGGCAATGAGCAGTTCTTC. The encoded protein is CAISGQGAGNEQFF.

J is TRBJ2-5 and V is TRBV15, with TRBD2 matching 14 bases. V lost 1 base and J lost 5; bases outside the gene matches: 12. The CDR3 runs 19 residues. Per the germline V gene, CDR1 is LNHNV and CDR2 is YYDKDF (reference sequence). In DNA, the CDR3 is TGTGCCACCAGCAGAGGGCCGAAGACTAGCGGGAGGGCCGGTGAGACCCAGTACTTC. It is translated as CATSRGPKTSGRAGETQYF.

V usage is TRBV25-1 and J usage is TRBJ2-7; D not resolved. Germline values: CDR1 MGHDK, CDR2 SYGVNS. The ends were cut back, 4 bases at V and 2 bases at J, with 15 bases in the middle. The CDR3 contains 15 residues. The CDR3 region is CASSAGLERTYEQYF. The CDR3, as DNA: TGTGCCAGCAGTGCCGGCCTAGAAAGGACCTACGAGCAGTACTTC.

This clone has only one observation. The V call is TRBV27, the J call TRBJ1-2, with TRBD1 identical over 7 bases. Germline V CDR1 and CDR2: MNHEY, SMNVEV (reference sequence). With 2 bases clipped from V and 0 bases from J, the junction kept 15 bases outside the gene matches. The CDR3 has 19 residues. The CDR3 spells CASSLLGTVGPLANYGYTF. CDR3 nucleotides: TGTGCCAGCAGTTTACTGGGGACAGTTGGACCCTTAGCTAACTATGGCTACACCTTC.

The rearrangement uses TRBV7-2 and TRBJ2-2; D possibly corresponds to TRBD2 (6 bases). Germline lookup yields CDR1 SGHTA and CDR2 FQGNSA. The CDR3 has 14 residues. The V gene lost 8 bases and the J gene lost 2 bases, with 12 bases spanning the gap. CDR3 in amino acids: CASGREHNTGELFF. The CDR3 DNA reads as TGTGCCAGCGGACGGGAGCACAACACCGGGGAGCTGTTTTTT.

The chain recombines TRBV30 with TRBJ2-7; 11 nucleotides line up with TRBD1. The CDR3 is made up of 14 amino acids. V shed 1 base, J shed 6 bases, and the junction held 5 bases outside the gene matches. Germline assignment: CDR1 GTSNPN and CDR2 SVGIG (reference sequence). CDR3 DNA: TGTGCCTGGAGTGCCGGGACAGGGGGGGCCGAGCAGTACTTC. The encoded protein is CAWSAGTGGAEQYF.

The CDR3 loop is CASNQGLVETQYF. The DNA of the CDR3 is TGTGCCAGCAACCAAGGGCTAGTGGAGACCCAGTACTTC. The rearrangement uses TRBV6-6 and TRBJ2-5; D gene uncertain. CDR1 is MNHNY and CDR2 is SVGAGI in the germline V gene (reference sequence). The CDR3 is made up of 13 amino acids. The V end was cut by 7 bases, the J end by 5 bases, with 14 bases between.

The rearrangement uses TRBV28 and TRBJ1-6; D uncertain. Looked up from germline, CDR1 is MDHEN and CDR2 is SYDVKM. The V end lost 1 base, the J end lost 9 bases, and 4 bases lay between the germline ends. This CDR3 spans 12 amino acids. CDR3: CASSLLRSPLHF. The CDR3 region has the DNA TGTGCCAGCAGTTTATTGCGTTCACCCCTCCACTTT.

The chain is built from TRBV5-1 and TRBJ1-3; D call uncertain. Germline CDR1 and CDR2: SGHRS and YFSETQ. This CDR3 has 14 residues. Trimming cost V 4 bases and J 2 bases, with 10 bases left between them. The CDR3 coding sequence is TGCGCCAGCAGCGTCGGACCCACTGGAAACACCATATATTTT. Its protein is CASSVGPTGNTIYF.

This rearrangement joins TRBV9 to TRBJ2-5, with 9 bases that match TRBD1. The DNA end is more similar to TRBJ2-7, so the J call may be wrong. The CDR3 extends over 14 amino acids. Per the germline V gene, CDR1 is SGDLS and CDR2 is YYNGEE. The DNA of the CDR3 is TGTGCCAGCAGCGTGACCCGACAGGGGGGCGAGCAGTACTTC. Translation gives CASSVTRQGGEQYF.

The CDR3 sequence: CASSFGLVSGELFF. The DNA for the CDR3 is TGTGCCAGCAGCTTTGGACTAGTTTCCGGGGAGCTGTTTTTT. This sequence joins TRBV7-2 and TRBJ2-2, with 7 nucleotides matching TRBD2. Germline-derived CDR1 and CDR2 are SGHTA and FQGNSA. V gave up 3 bases and J gave up 6 bases; unmatched junction bases: 4. The CDR3 is 14 amino acids.

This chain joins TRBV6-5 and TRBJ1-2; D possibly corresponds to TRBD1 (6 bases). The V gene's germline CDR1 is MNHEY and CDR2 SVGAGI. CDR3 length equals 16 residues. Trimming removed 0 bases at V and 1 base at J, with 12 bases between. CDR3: CASSYSGTILNYGYTF. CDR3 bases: TGTGCCAGCAGTTACTCTGGGACAATTCTTAACTATGGCTACACCTTC.

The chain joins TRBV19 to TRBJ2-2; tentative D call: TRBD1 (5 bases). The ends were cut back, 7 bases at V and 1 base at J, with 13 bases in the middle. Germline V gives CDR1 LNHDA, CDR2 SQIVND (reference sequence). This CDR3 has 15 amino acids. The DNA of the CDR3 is TGTGCCAGTACCGTGGACACCCGGAACACCGGGGAGCTGTTTTTT. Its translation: CASTVDTRNTGELFF.

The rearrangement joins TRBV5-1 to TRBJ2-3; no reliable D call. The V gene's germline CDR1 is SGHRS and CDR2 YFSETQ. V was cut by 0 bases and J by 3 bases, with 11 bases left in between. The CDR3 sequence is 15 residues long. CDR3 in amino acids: CASSLDVWGTDTQYF. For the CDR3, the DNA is TGCGCCAGCAGCTTGGATGTTTGGGGAACAGATACGCAGTATTTT.

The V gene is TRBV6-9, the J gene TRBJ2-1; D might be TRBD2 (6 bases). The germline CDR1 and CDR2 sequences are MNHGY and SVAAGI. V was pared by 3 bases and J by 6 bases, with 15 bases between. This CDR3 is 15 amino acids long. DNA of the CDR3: TGTGCCAGCAGTTACGGGGGAGTAGCGGCCAATGAGCAGTTCTTC. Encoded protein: CASSYGGVAANEQFF.